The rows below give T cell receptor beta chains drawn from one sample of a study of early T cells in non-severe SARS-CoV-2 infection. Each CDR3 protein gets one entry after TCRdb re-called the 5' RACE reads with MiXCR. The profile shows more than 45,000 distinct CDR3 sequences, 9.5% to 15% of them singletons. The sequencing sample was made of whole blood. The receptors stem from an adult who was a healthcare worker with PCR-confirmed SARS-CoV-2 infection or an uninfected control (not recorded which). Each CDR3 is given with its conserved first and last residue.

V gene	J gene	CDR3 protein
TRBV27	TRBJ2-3	CASSLRQGITDTQYF
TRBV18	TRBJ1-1	CASSPLVKDTSGTEAFF
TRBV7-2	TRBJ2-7	CASSLDRGQEYF
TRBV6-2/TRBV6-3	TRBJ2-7	CASTPGTSGLEQYF
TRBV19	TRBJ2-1	CASSKTSGGSYNEQFF
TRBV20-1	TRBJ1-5	CSARDTNGRASNQPQHF
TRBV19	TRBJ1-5	CASSVRDQPQHF
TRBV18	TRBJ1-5	CASSPTGDPFGMNQPQHF
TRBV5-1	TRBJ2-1	CASSLMGQGRYEQFF
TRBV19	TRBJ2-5	CASSQFGTGEETQYF
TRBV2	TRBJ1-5	CASNLRTGVFQPQHF
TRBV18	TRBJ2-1	CASSLAGGRGNEQFF
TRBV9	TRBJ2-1	CASSPYSSGRANGDEQFF
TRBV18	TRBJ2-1	CASSPAAASELEQFF
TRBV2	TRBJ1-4	CASTLDRANEKLFF
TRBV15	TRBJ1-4	CATSRDPAGGNEKLFF
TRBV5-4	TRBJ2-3	CASSRTGGGTDTQYF
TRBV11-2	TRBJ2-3	CASSGTSGVPDTQYF